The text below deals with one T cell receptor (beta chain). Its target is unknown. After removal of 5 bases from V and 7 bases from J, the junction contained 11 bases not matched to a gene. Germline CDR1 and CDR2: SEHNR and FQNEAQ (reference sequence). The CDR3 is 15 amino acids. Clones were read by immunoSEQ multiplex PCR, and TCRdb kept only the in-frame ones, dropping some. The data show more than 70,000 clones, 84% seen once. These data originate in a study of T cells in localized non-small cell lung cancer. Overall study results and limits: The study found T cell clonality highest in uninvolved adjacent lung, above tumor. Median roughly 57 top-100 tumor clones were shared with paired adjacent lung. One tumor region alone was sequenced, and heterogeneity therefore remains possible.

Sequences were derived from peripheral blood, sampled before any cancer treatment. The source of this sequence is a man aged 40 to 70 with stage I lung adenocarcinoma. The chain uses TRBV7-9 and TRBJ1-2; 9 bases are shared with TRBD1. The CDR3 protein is CASSHRDRESLGYTF. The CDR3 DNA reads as TGTGCCAGCAGCCATCGGGACAGGGAGTCCCTTGGCTACACCTTC.